This TCR beta chain was recorded in a study of radiotherapy plus CTLA-4 blockade in lung cancer (dated 2018 in TCRdb). For the study in its entirety: Among the enrolled patients, about 20% had an objective response, and about 30% reached disease control.

The study evaluated CTLA-4 blockade (ipilimumab) given together with focal radiation therapy in patients who had chemo-refractory metastatic non-small-cell lung cancer. Preparation of the library involved the immunoSEQ multiplex PCR assay. Held by TCRdb, this immuneACCESS table contains in-frame sequences only and omits some clones. Under half of the omission traces to an unresolved V gene where checked; the cause of the rest is unknown. The sample table shows roughly 120,000 clones, and just under 80% are seen once. The ten largest clones capture roughly 5% of the sample. CDR3 length: 16 amino acids, cysteine to phenylalanine. Just the 48-base CDR3 DNA is kept, in frame starting at base 1. For CDR1 and CDR2, the germline V gene lists MNHEY and SVGAGI. V loses 4 bases of germline sequence and J loses 4 bases, and the interval between the two ends is 17 bases. The paper's findings and limits, for the study overall: After treatment with radiotherapy and ipilimumab, TCR clones that came from tumors expanded in the peripheral blood. Increased serum interferon-beta after radiation, together with early dynamic changes in blood T cell clones, were reported to be the strongest predictors of response.

In the case of this clone: No cognate antigen has been identified for it. Base qualities are missing; no much larger clone stands one base away.

The material sequenced was peripheral blood, taken from a patient treated with radiotherapy plus ipilimumab. This TCR was recovered from a human donor with non-small cell lung cancer who had a partial response to radiotherapy plus ipilimumab. The V and J segments used are TRBV6-5 and TRBJ2-1, with TRBD2 tentatively as D gene (5 bases match). CDR3 reads: CASSSWTAGRYNEQFF. The DNA sequence reads TGTGCCAGCAGTTCTTGGACTGCGGGCCGATACAATGAGCAGTTCTTC.